This TCR beta chain was identified during a study of CD8 T cells in Susac syndrome. Study-wide findings and caveats: CD4+ T cell repertoires in Susac syndrome exhibited no evidence of clonal expansion.

Susac syndrome patients met recently defined diagnostic criteria for definite or probable disease. Negative isolation was applied to CD8+ and CD4+ T cells, and FACS enrichment was applied to TEMRA cells. Reverse transcription of roughly 0.45 to 1 ug RNA used random hexamers. The TCR beta CDR3 was amplified by immunoSEQ multiplex PCR across 54 Vbeta, 13 Jbeta. TCRdb re-derived calls from the immunoSEQ multiplex PCR reads in MiXCR, one entry per CDR3 protein. The table records over 100,000 distinct CDR3 sequences, 96% of them present only once. On this clonotype itself: Its antigen remains unknown.

The CDR3 covers 13 residues. Germline V CDR1 and CDR2: ENHRY, SYGVKD. J gave up 6 bases and V 6 bases, and 6 bases lay outside the gene matches. The source of this sequence is a human donor with Susac syndrome. Material: CD4+ T cells from PBMCs. The rearrangement links TRBV10-3 to TRBJ1-2; 8 nucleotides align to TRBD1. CDR3 sequence: CAIRPDRAHGYTF. Written as DNA, the CDR3 is TGTGCCATCAGACCGGACAGGGCGCATGGCTACACCTTC.